This T cell receptor beta chain appears in the sequencing data of a study of shared clonotypes between healthy human individuals (dated by TCRdb to 2020 to 2022). Broadly, across the study: A few men and a couple of women, aged 18 to 49 years, made up the cohort. Blood TCR repertoires of about 5 healthy adults were deeply sequenced to estimate repertoire size and the extent of clonotype sharing between individuals. For each donor, CD4 naive and CD4 memory were each run on three plates, CD8 naive on two plates, and CD8 memory on one plate. Each donor's leukapheresis produced roughly between about 0.85 and 10 billion PBMCs. To increase sequencing depth and limit assay-specific biases, different laboratories used diverse techniques to prepare libraries and sequence TCR repertoires. What the study reported, not specific to this receptor: When a few donors were compared, the shared fraction of clonotypes was around 4.6% for naive CD4, over 3% for naive CD8, 2% to 2.5% for memory CD4, and less than 0.5% for memory CD8. The small number of donors limited the genetic and exposure-history diversity represented. Naive subsets generally had larger estimated clonotype richness than memory subsets. Only blood was sampled, and tissue TCR repertoires likely differ from those in blood. Higher generation probabilities were observed for clonotypes shared by all four sorted-subset donors than for non-shared clonotypes. Pairwise subsampling indicated that sequencing depth was expected to affect the degree of clonotype sharing among donors. Rarefaction of sorted-subset datasets indicated incomplete sequencing despite the large sequencing depth.

The donors were healthy, HIV-negative adults who had no recently reported acute infections or vaccinations. Only Caucasian adults living in Nashville, Tennessee, USA were represented among the donors. CD4+ T cells were enriched by magnetic negative selection; naive cells were then positively selected on CD45RA, and the negative fraction formed the memory subset. After blood collection by leukapheresis, PBMCs were isolated using Ficoll-Histopaque density gradient centrifugation and then cryopreserved in the vapor phase of liquid nitrogen. Analytical flow cytometry was used to check the purity and quantity of each magnetically sorted T cell population. Genomic DNA was isolated from every sorted fraction and measured by UV absorbance on a Nanodrop 2000c. This clone was detected ten times or more. Its binding antigen is unknown. Base qualities are not provided; no much larger clone lies one nucleotide away.

The cysteine opens and the phenylalanine closes a CDR3 of 23 amino acids. Kept here is only the CDR3 DNA, which spans 69 bases and is read in frame from base 1. TCR CDR3 regions were amplified from genomic DNA by multiplex PCR using the deep immunoSEQ assay. Genomic DNA extracted from each cell subset was distributed evenly over all wells of several immunoSEQ 96-well plates, and each plate served as one replicate. For sorted subsets, around 200 ng genomic DNA, equal to 25,000 to 35,000 T cell genomes, was loaded into each replicate PCR. Purified libraries were quantified with a Qubit 3.0 fluorometer, sized on a Bioanalyzer 2100, and re-quantified with the KAPA Library Quantification kit. Every immunoSEQ 96-well plate was sequenced on a dedicated single-read 150-cycle Illumina NextSeq 550 flow cell. On the study's bioinformatics: Because the immunoSEQ output included only junctional sequences and no quality scores, the filtering could not be the same as the filtering used for full-length reads. Sequences were annotated with PyIR, a Python wrapper for IgBLAST v1.9, using IMGT germline references to assign V/J genes and CDR3. Reads were removed for weak V/J assignments (E-value above 1e-6), missing CDR3, stop codons, out-of-frame junctions, or ambiguous translated residues. V3J clonotypes were defined as sequences sharing the same inferred V gene, J gene, and CDR3 amino acid sequence. To compute the percentage overlap between repertoires, the number of shared unique clonotypes was divided by the size of the smaller repertoire. Richness of each repertoire was evaluated using RTK rarefaction, the Chao1 estimator, and Recon v2.1 estimates of unobserved clonotypes. Generation probabilities for all TCRbeta clonotypes obtained by the gDNA method from several donors were computed using OLGA. In TCRdb, the immuneACCESS table is reduced to in-frame sequences with V and J assigned. These tables do not hold every clone; where another copy was compared, an unresolved V gene accounts for under half, and the others remain unexplained. That table gives V, J and clone size, and the DNA gave D and trimming. This sample holds about 980,000 clones; over 75% were observed only once. The ten largest clonotypes hold approximately 1.5% of the sample.

The source is a man younger than 30 in good health. The rearranged chain carries TRBV21-1 and TRBJ1-5. TRBV21-1 is assigned pseudogene status. Specimen: memory CD4+ T cells sorted from blood. This specimen's cell subset or site label, per the study, means: CD45RA-negative fraction. The sequenced DNA: TGTGCCAGCAGCAAATTGGCGAGGTCTCACACTCATGATGCACTGTGTAGCAATCAGCCCCAGCATTTT. This gives the protein CASSKLARSHTHDALCSNQPQHF.